This section outlines one T cell receptor beta chain sequence together with its context. The record originates from a study of neoadjuvant anti-PD-1 for oral cavity cancer. Study information: Non-progressing patients received a fourth nivolumab dose near day 43, then surgery on days 50-56.

V was clipped by 3 bases and J by 4 bases; unmatched bases: 8. Germline CDR1 reads ENHRY; CDR2 reads SYGVKD. The CDR3 extends over 17 amino acids. The time point is: after neoadjuvant nivolumab, at surgical resection. Cohort: HPV-negative, locally advanced oral cavity squamous cell carcinoma patients. The assay was immunoSEQ multiplex PCR, and TCRdb's table has in-frame clones only and misses some. Seen here are 33,000 or so clones, more than 65% observed once, and the top ten hold under 3.5%. The starting material was PBMCs, obtained after nivolumab (anti-PD-1) treatment. The source of this sequence is a person aged 35-79 years with oral cavity squamous cell carcinoma. V and J are TRBV10-3 and TRBJ2-1; 11 bases are a match to TRBD2. CDR3 sequence reads: CAISEGSGGAFYNEQFF. The CDR3 DNA sequence: TGTGCCATCAGTGAAGGTAGCGGGGGGGCCTTTTACAATGAGCAGTTCTTC.